This passage covers 27 T cell receptor beta chains from one sample sequenced in a study of blood T cell repertoires in COVID-19. Generated by immunoSEQ multiplex PCR, the TCRdb table keeps only in-frame clones and is missing some. The sample includes 95,000 to 150,000 clones, about 80% seen only once; the top ten take 16%. Sequenced input: peripheral blood. The receptor set was obtained from a man aged 55-75 years with active or convalescent COVID-19.

The chain employs TRBV7-9 and TRBJ2-7, with D unresolved. This CDR3 spans 14 amino acids. Germline loops: CDR1 SEHNR, CDR2 FQNEAQ (reference sequence). The ends were cut back, 10 bases at V and 3 bases at J, with 19 bases in the middle. The CDR3 loop is CAILTGSPHYEQYF. CDR3 nucleotide sequence: TGTGCCATCTTAACTGGTTCGCCCCACTACGAGCAGTACTTC.

The chain is built from TRBV2 and TRBJ2-7; TRBD1 matches 9 bases. Trimming at V came to 4 bases and at J to 6 bases, leaving 7 bases not matched to a gene. The CDR3 sequence is 14 residues long. Germline-derived CDR1 and CDR2 are SNHLY and FYNNEI. CDR3 sequence reads: CASSVTGGILEQYF. Here the CDR3 DNA reads TGTGCCAGCAGTGTCACAGGGGGCATCCTCGAGCAGTACTTC. The variable domain in full, completed from reference TRBV2 and TRBJ2-7, reads EPEVTQTPSHQVTQMGQEVILRCVPISNHLYFYWYRQILGQKVEFLVSFYNNEISEKSEIFDDQFSVERPDGSNFTLKIRSTKLEDSAMYFCASSVTGGILEQYFGPGTRLTVT.

The chain joins TRBV4-2 to TRBJ2-7; TRBD2 aligns across 13 bases. The CDR3 is 19 amino acids. Germline V gives CDR1 LGHNA, CDR2 YNFKEQ. V lost 4 bases, J lost 3 bases, and 15 bases stayed unmatched. The DNA for the CDR3 is TGTGCCAGCAGCCCTCTACAAGGGACTAGCGGGAACCCAGTCTACGAGCAGTACTTC. It translates to CASSPLQGTSGNPVYEQYF.

J is TRBJ1-5 and V is TRBV18; D uncertain. Per the germline V gene, CDR1 is KGHSH and CDR2 is LQKENI. This CDR3 contains 12 residues. V was shortened by 4 bases and J by 5 bases, with 6 bases between the two germline ends. The CDR3 DNA is TGTGCCAGCTCACTCCCGGATCAGCCCCAGCATTTT. This codes for CASSLPDQPQHF.

CDR3 in DNA: TGTGCCAGCAGCAAAGTTGGGGGGGCAGGCAATCAGCCCCAGCATTTT. Translated, it gives CASSKVGGAGNQPQHF. The rearrangement joins TRBV21-1 to TRBJ1-5. TRBV21-1 represents a pseudogene. This CDR3 spans 16 amino acids.

This chain uses TRBV7-3 with TRBJ2-3, with 7 bases identical to TRBD2. V shed 4 bases and J 5 bases; nucleotides not matched to a gene: 12. This CDR3 contains 16 residues. Germline V lookup: CDR1 SGHTA, CDR2 FQGTGA. CDR3 amino acids: CASSSTAGTAGDTQYF. In DNA form, the CDR3 reads TGTGCCAGCAGCTCCACAGCGGGGACGGCGGGAGATACGCAGTATTTT.

This clone was seen more than once but under ten times. The J gene is TRBJ2-4, the V gene TRBV4-2; tentatively, D is TRBD1 (6 bases). The CDR3 has 15 amino acids. From germline, CDR1 is LGHNA and CDR2 YNFKEQ. The germline V and J ends were trimmed by 1 base and 0 bases, with 7 bases remaining between them. CDR3 bases: TGTGCCAGCAGCCAAGGGGGGCTAGCCAAAAACATTCAGTACTTC. Protein product: CASSQGGLAKNIQYF.

The genes are TRBV4-1 and TRBJ1-1; D unresolved. CDR3 length: 13 amino acids. The V gene's germline CDR1 is MGHRA and CDR2 YSYEKL. Trimming pared 0 bases from V and 3 bases from J, leaving 5 bases between. DNA of the CDR3: TGCGCCAGCAGCCAAGATACTTACACTGAAGCTTTCTTT. Protein sequence: CASSQDTYTEAFF.

This clone was found a few times. V is TRBV7-8 and J is TRBJ2-5, with TRBD2 matching over 12 bases. The V gene's germline CDR1 is SGHVS and CDR2 FQNEAQ. The CDR3 has 17 amino acids. J gave up 2 bases and V 3 bases, and 7 bases lay outside the gene matches. The DNA for the CDR3 is TGTGCCAGCAGCTTTGTAGGAGGACTAGCGGGGCAAGAGACCCAGTACTTC. Translation gives CASSFVGGLAGQETQYF.

The J gene is TRBJ1-6, the V gene TRBV4-1; 7 bases are a match to TRBD1. CDR3 size: 16 residues. The V segment lost 4 bases and the J segment 7 bases; nucleotides outside the gene matches: 10. The germline CDR1 and CDR2 sequences are MGHRA and YSYEKL. The CDR3 DNA reads TGCGCCAGCAGCCTGCTTTGGACAGGCGAAAATTCACCCCTCCACTTT. Its translation is CASSLLWTGENSPLHF.

This clone has only a few counts. The chain has TRBV7-2 and TRBJ1-5, with D possibly being TRBD1 (6 bases). The CDR3 is made up of 13 amino acids. Germline assignment: CDR1 SGHTA and CDR2 FQGNSA. V lost 3 bases and J lost 7, with 10 bases in between. The CDR3 reads CASSFQQGQPQHF. CDR3 bases: TGTGCCAGCAGCTTCCAACAGGGACAGCCCCAGCATTTT.

This sequence joins TRBV10-1 and TRBJ2-1; D gene ambiguous. The V gene's germline CDR1 is WNHNN and CDR2 SYGVQD (reference sequence). The CDR3 loop spans 11 amino acids. The V gene lost 0 bases and the J gene lost 10 bases, with 4 bases spanning the gap. Here the CDR3 reads CASSESGEQFF. The CDR3 nucleotides are TGCGCCAGCAGTGAGTCGGGCGAGCAGTTCTTC.

Many counts were recorded for this clone. The rearrangement links TRBV30 to TRBJ1-1; 7 bases map to TRBD1. Trimming at V came to 2 bases and at J to 5 bases, leaving 8 bases not matched to a gene. This CDR3 contains 14 residues. Germline V gives CDR1 GTSNPN, CDR2 SVGIG (reference sequence). CDR3 bases: TGTGCCTGGAGTACAAACCGACAGGGTACTGAAGCTTTCTTT. Its translation: CAWSTNRQGTEAFF.

The chain is built from TRBV5-1 and TRBJ2-1; a weak D match, TRBD2 (6 bases). V lost 1 base, J lost 0 bases, and 8 bases lay in between. The CDR3 loop spans 15 amino acids. Germline V gene sequence: CDR1 SGHRS, CDR2 YFSETQ. CDR3 protein: CASSLMGGSYNEQFF. CDR3 in DNA: TGCGCCAGCAGCTTGATGGGGGGCTCCTACAATGAGCAGTTCTTC.

The chain joins TRBV2 to TRBJ2-1; 9 nucleotides match TRBD2. The V gene end was trimmed by 4 bases and the J gene end by 5 bases; junction bases not matched to a gene: 0. Per germline, CDR1 SNHLY and CDR2 FYNNEI. The CDR3 loop spans 13 amino acids. The CDR3 DNA is TGTGCCAGCAGTGGACTAGCGGACAATGAGCAGTTCTTC. This gives the protein CASSGLADNEQFF.

The CDR3, as DNA: TGTGCCAGCAGCTTTGGCACTATTAACACTGAAGCTTTCTTT. It specifies CASSFGTINTEAFF. The chain joins TRBV11-2 to TRBJ1-1, with D unclear. The CDR3 is 14 amino acids. From germline, CDR1 is SGHAT and CDR2 FQNNGV. V was cut by 3 bases and J by 2 bases, with 10 bases left in between.

The chain carries TRBV19 and TRBJ2-1, with 13 bases matching TRBD2. Germline V gives CDR1 LNHDA, CDR2 SQIVND (reference sequence). Trimming cost V 5 bases and J 6 bases; bases outside gene matches: 10. CDR3 length: 17 amino acids. The CDR3 region is CASSQPAGLAGANEQFF. The CDR3 DNA reads as TGTGCCAGTAGTCAGCCCGCCGGACTAGCGGGAGCCAATGAGCAGTTCTTC.

As for this clone: Other DNA sequences in the same sample also yield this CDR3. The V gene is TRBV19, the J gene TRBJ1-1, with TRBD1 identical over 7 bases. Unmatched junction bases numbered 5, after V lost 7 bases and J lost 0 bases. The CDR3 consists of 14 residues. Germline V CDR1 and CDR2: LNHDA, SQIVND (reference sequence). The CDR3, as DNA: TGTGCCAGTACCCTGGGACAGATGAACACTGAAGCTTTCTTT. As protein: CASTLGQMNTEAFF.

This clone turned up a few times. V is TRBV7-9 and J is TRBJ1-5, with 9 bases lining up with TRBD1. CDR1 SEHNR and CDR2 FQNEAQ come from the germline V gene (reference sequence). This CDR3 has 15 residues. Trimming at V came to 6 bases and at J to 9 bases, leaving 12 bases not matched to a gene. CDR3 loop: CASSSGTGQSGPQHF. In nucleotides, the CDR3 is TGTGCCAGCAGTTCCGGGACAGGGCAATCTGGGCCCCAGCATTTT.

The chain recombines TRBV7-3 with TRBJ2-1; 7 bases fit TRBD2. Germline CDR1 is SGHTA and CDR2 is FQGTGA. V shed 0 bases and J 2 bases; nucleotides not matched to a gene: 4. CDR3 size: 16 residues. The CDR3 loop reads CASSLTAGRAYNEQFF. The CDR3 DNA is TGTGCCAGCAGCTTAACGGCGGGGAGGGCCTACAATGAGCAGTTCTTC.

This rearrangement joins TRBV12-3 or TRBV12-4 to TRBJ1-2; D call uncertain. This CDR3 has 13 residues. Deletions cut 4 bases from V and 6 bases from J, with 12 bases between. In nucleotides, the CDR3 is TGTGCCAGCAGTTCAACCTTAGTCAATGGCTACACCTTC. Encoded protein: CASSSTLVNGYTF.

This rearrangement joins TRBV27 to TRBJ2-1; D is perhaps TRBD2 (5 bases). V shed 5 bases and J shed 0 bases, with 17 bases lying between them. The CDR3 has 17 residues. Germline V CDR1 and CDR2: MNHEY, SMNVEV (reference sequence). The chain's CDR3 is CASSPPGRVISYNEQFF. Here the CDR3 DNA reads TGTGCCAGCAGTCCCCCTGGGCGGGTTATCTCCTACAATGAGCAGTTCTTC.

The chain uses TRBV7-2 and TRBJ2-7, with D uncertain. V lost 5 bases and J 0 bases, leaving 8 bases between the germline ends. The length of the CDR3 is 13 residues. The germline V gene has CDR1 SGHTA and CDR2 FQGNSA. Here the CDR3 reads CASSPHGSYEQYF. DNA for the CDR3: TGTGCCAGCAGCCCGCACGGCTCCTACGAGCAGTACTTC.

The chain uses TRBV9 and TRBJ1-1; 8 bases align to TRBD1. The CDR3 totals 14 residues. After removal of 3 bases from V and 5 bases from J, the junction contained 6 bases not matched to a gene. CDR1 is SGDLS, CDR2 YYNGEE, per germline. The CDR3 is CASSADRVRTEAFF. The CDR3 region has the DNA TGTGCCAGCAGCGCGGACAGGGTAAGGACTGAAGCTTTCTTT. Complete variable domain (other parts from reference TRBV9 and TRBJ1-1): DSGVTQTPKHLITATGQRVTLRCSPRSGDLSVYWYQQSLDQGLQFLIQYYNGEERAKGNILERFSAQQFPDLHSELNLSSLELGDSALYFCASSADRVRTEAFFGQGTRLTVV.

The chain has TRBV4-3 and TRBJ2-6, with D possibly being TRBD2 (6 bases). Trimming removed 0 bases from V and 3 bases from J, with 9 bases in between. The CDR3 loop spans 16 amino acids. Germline V gene lookup returns CDR1 LGHNA and CDR2 YSLEER. The CDR3 DNA sequence: TGCGCCAGCAGCCAAGAGGAGGGGAGTGGGGCCAACGTCCTGACTTTC. Amino acids: CASSQEEGSGANVLTF.

This clone was seen only once. This chain links TRBV4-1 with TRBJ2-5; possible D gene TRBD1, 5 bases. Germline V gene data show CDR1 as MGHRA and CDR2 as YSYEKL. Between the trimmed V and J ends, which lost 3 bases and 2 bases, there was a span of 13 bases. The CDR3 length is 15 residues. The CDR3: CASSHRQTTQETQYF. The CDR3 coding sequence is TGCGCCAGCAGCCATAGACAGACAACACAAGAGACCCAGTACTTC.

The CDR3 here is CASSRAGTGNTEAFF. The CDR3 nucleotides are TGTGCCAGCAGCCGAGCCGGGACAGGGAACACTGAAGCTTTCTTT. The chain joins TRBV11-2 to TRBJ1-1; 8 bases fit TRBD1. There are 15 residues in the CDR3. Germline V gene data show CDR1 as SGHAT and CDR2 as FQNNGV. Trimming cost V 5 bases and J 1 base; bases outside gene matches: 6.